This TCR beta chain appears in the sequencing data of a study of T cell changes during pregnancy in multiple sclerosis. The assay was immunoSEQ multiplex PCR, and TCRdb's table has in-frame clones only and misses some. The profile shows tens of thousands of clones, 80% to 90% of them singletons. The sequence was obtained from a female donor with multiple sclerosis, enrolled in a pregnancy study. This specimen was CD8+ T cells from peripheral blood mononuclear cells, taken in the second trimester of pregnancy.

The CDR3 coding sequence is TGTGCCAGTAGTCCGAGACACGTCCAAGAGACCCAGTACTTC. Translation gives CASSPRHVQETQYF. The chain joins TRBV19 to TRBJ2-5; D not resolved. This CDR3 spans 14 amino acids. Per the germline V gene, CDR1 is LNHDA and CDR2 is SQIVND (reference sequence). Trimming removed 5 bases at V and 1 base at J, with 11 bases between.